The clone carrying this T cell receptor beta chain was seen a handful of times. Only in-frame clones appear in the TCRdb table, and some are missing; sequencing was by immunoSEQ multiplex PCR. The data show some 300,000 clones, with about 91% seen just once and approximately 7.2% held by the top ten. This sample was included in a study of blood T cell repertoires in COVID-19. This CDR3 is 15 amino acids long. With V trimmed by 3 bases and J by 2 bases, 4 bases remained unmatched. Germline V gene lookup returns CDR1 LGHDT and CDR2 YNNKEL (reference sequence). This rearrangement joins TRBV3-1 (or the pseudogene TRBV3-2) to TRBJ2-1; 7 bases agree with TRBD1. Input material: peripheral blood. This receptor was obtained from a woman under 40 who had recovered from COVID-19. CDR3 residues: CASSQRQGTYNEQFF. Written as DNA, the CDR3 is TGTGCCAGCAGCCAGAGACAGGGCACCTACAATGAGCAGTTCTTC.